This T cell receptor (beta chain) was sequenced for a study of blood T cell repertoires in COVID-19 (dated by TCRdb to 2020 to 2021). For the study in its entirety: The collaborator samples originated in the United States, Italy and Spain and spanned the acute and convalescent phases of COVID-19. Samples were obtained from the ongoing ImmuneRACE study (first 160 participants) and from 1,200 or so subjects provided by 6 global collaborators. Where available, HLA class I and class II types were obtained from metadata supplied by the sample provider rather than from assay-based typing. The material from the prospective study consisted of cDNA or gDNA derived from T cells, B-cell-depleted T cells, or PBMCs. The sample metadata nearly always contained a de-identified subject ID, COVID-19 status, age in years and sex. The repertoires were released in a freely available public database intended as a resource for research on the immune response to SARS-CoV-2. Deeply sampled blood TCRbeta repertoires from subjects exposed to, actively infected with, or recovered from COVID-19 were included in the dataset. Broad study findings and their caveats: The quantity of clinical and demographic metadata differed by source and by participant and was supplied without curation.

The CDR3, from cysteine to phenylalanine, totals 14 residues. The CDR3 DNA has 42 bases and is translated from base 1. From V the trimming removes 6 bases and from J it removes 9 bases, while the gene matches leave 7 bases of the junction unaccounted for. CDR1 and CDR2, per the germline V gene (reference sequence), are MNHEY and SMNVEV. Concerning this clone itself: Its antigen remains undetermined. No much larger clone exists at a distance of one base, and base qualities are not known.

Whole blood was collected in K2EDTA tubes by collaborating institutions according to the institutions' own protocols. For TCRbeta analysis, collaborator samples were shipped as frozen whole blood, as isolated PBMCs, or as DNA extracted from either sample type. TCRbeta CDR3 regions were amplified from genomic DNA by means of the immunoSEQ Assay, a bias-controlled multiplex PCR. As for the authors' bioinformatics: The number of nucleated cells in each sample was estimated from the amplification of reference gene primers within the assay. To quantify the absolute abundance of each unique TCRbeta CDR3 rearrangement, sequence reads were collapsed and filtered. Productive Simpson clonality was computed per sample as the square root of Simpson's diversity index over productive rearrangements. What TCRdb holds here is the immuneACCESS table cut down to in-frame rearrangements. Part of the clones is not present; checked against another copy, under half of the missing clones reflect an unresolved V gene, and the others are unexplained. The V and J calls and clone size were taken over from that table, and D and trimming were inferred from the DNA. The sample records approximately 110,000 clones, 81% of which are singletons. The leading ten clones occupy roughly 37% of the sample.

The TCR was taken from an elderly man with acute or convalescent COVID-19. Sequenced input: peripheral blood. The V gene is TRBV27 and the J gene is TRBJ2-1, with 11 bases aligning to TRBD2. The nucleotide sequence reads as follows: TGTGCCAGCAGACCTACTAGCGGGAGTCTTGAGCAGTTCTTC. It translates to CASRPTSGSLEQFF.